Shown below are 27 T cell receptor beta chains from a single sample sequenced in a study of T cells in Graves' hyperthyroidism and ophthalmopathy. RNA transcripts served as the template for amplifying TCR beta CDR3 regions. The TCR CDR3 was amplified in a first-round RT-PCR using the HTBI primer set. MiXCR, applied by TCRdb to the multiplex PCR reads, yields one record per CDR3 protein. The sample has over 90,000 distinct CDR3 sequences, about 50% seen once. The source material was blood. The source of these receptors is a man aged 40-55 years with Graves' hyperthyroidism.

In its sample, this clonotype was seen many times. V gene TRBV20-1 combines with J gene TRBJ1-2, with 12 bases matching TRBD1. The ends lost 5 bases at V and 6 bases at J; junction bases unmatched: 22. The germline V gene encodes CDR1 DFQATT and CDR2 SNEGSKA (reference sequence). CDR3 length: 19 residues. The CDR3 is CSAEGLTGTGGVFTDGYTF. The DNA for the CDR3 is TGCAGTGCTGAAGGACTTACCGGGACAGGGGGCGTTTTCACTGATGGCTACACCTTC.

This rearrangement joins TRBV2 to TRBJ2-6, with 11 bases matching TRBD1. The CDR3 length is 21 residues. Trimming removed 5 bases from V and 0 bases from J; junction bases left unmatched: 15. Per the germline V gene, CDR1 is SNHLY and CDR2 is FYNNEI. The CDR3 DNA follows: TGTGCCAGCAGTTACTCAAGGAGGACAGGGGGCCTCCGCTCTGGGGCCAACGTCCTGACTTTC. It specifies CASSYSRRTGGLRSGANVLTF.

Comments on this clonotype: A junction boundary mismatches the germline segment, possibly from a read error. The chain recombines TRBV5-4 with TRBJ2-7; 12 bases are shared with TRBD2. CDR3 length: 15 amino acids. CDR1 is SGHNT and CDR2 is YYREEE in the germline V gene (reference sequence). The CDR3 loop reads CASSQPTSGRYEQYF. DNA for the CDR3: TGCGCCAGCAGCCAACCAACTAGCGGGAGGTACGAGCAGTACTTC.

Many counts were recorded for this clonotype. The rearrangement joins TRBV20-1 to TRBJ2-7; D unresolved. The length of the CDR3 is 14 residues. V dropped 5 bases and J dropped 1 base, with 15 bases sitting between them. Germline V gene sequence: CDR1 DFQATT, CDR2 SNEGSKA (reference sequence). CDR3 region: CSAWNGDWSYEQYF. The CDR3 DNA follows: TGCAGTGCTTGGAACGGAGATTGGTCCTACGAGCAGTACTTC.

This clonotype showed up just once. The V gene is TRBV11-2, the J gene TRBJ1-6, with 7 bases fitting TRBD1. Germline CDR1 SGHAT, CDR2 FQNNGV. The CDR3 runs 15 residues. After removal of 1 base from V and 10 bases from J, the junction contained 7 bases not matched to a gene. The CDR3 loop is CASSLVGTVNSPLHF. Here the CDR3 DNA reads TGTGCCAGCAGCTTAGTGGGGACAGTAAACTCACCCCTCCACTTT.

As to this clonotype: One junction end disagrees with the germline gene, perhaps due to a read error. This chain connects TRBV7-3 to TRBJ2-3; D remains ambiguous. There are 14 residues in the CDR3. Germline V gene sequence: CDR1 SGHTA, CDR2 FQGTGA. CDR3 residues: CASSPIGPPDTHYF. CDR3 DNA sequence: TGTGCCAGCAGCCCCATCGGCCCCCCAGATACGCACTATTTT. The whole variable domain, filled in from reference TRBV7-3 and TRBJ2-3, reads GAGVSQTPSNKVTEKGKYVELRCDPISGHTALYWYRQSLGQGPEFLIYFQGTGAADDSGLPNDRFFAVRPEGSVSTLKIQRTERGDSAVYLCASSPIGPPDTHYFGPGTRLTVL.

A note on this clonotype: Since a much larger clone is just one base distant, this may be a read error. The chain combines TRBV10-3 with TRBJ1-1; D remains ambiguous. Germline lookup yields CDR1 ENHRY and CDR2 SYGVKD. With 5 bases removed from V and 5 bases from J, the gap between germline ends came to 12 bases. The CDR3 spans 13 residues. Here the CDR3 reads CAISYSWQTEAFF. The CDR3 nucleotides are TGTGCCATCAGTTACTCGTGGCAAACTGAAGCTTTCTTT.

This clonotype was recorded at least ten times. The CDR3 loop reads CASSPLTSGRAFREQYF. The DNA of the CDR3 is TGTGCCAGCAGTCCTCTCACTAGCGGGAGGGCCTTCCGGGAGCAGTACTTC. The rearrangement links TRBV6-5 to TRBJ2-7; 13 positions agree with TRBD2. Per the germline V gene, CDR1 is MNHEY and CDR2 is SVGAGI. The CDR3 consists of 17 residues. Trimming cost V 5 bases and J 7 bases; bases outside gene matches: 14.

In its sample, this clonotype was seen many times. The V gene is TRBV12-3 or TRBV12-4, the J gene TRBJ1-1, with a possible D match to TRBD1 (6 bases). The CDR3 runs 17 residues. Trimming removed 4 bases from V and 0 bases from J, with 18 bases in between. The CDR3, as DNA: TGTGCCAGCAGTTCCACGGGGACAAGGATCATGAACACTGAAGCTTTCTTT. This gives the protein CASSSTGTRIMNTEAFF.

In this sample, this clonotype turned up many times. The chain joins TRBV9 to TRBJ1-2; maybe TRBD1 (5 bases). The CDR3 extends over 15 amino acids. The ends were cut back, 0 bases at V and 6 bases at J, with 15 bases in the middle. Germline V gives CDR1 SGDLS, CDR2 YYNGEE. The CDR3: CASSVDWAGWNGYTF. CDR3 in DNA: TGTGCCAGCAGCGTAGACTGGGCAGGGTGGAATGGCTACACCTTC.

This clonotype came up many times. The chain employs TRBV29-1 and TRBJ2-7, with 9 bases fitting TRBD1. The CDR3 totals 15 residues. The V gene's germline CDR1 is SQVTM and CDR2 ANQGSEA. With V trimmed by 0 bases and J by 3 bases, 6 bases remained unmatched. CDR3 amino acids: CSVEERGTGIYEQYF. In DNA, the CDR3 is TGCAGCGTTGAAGAGCGCGGGACAGGGATCTACGAGCAGTACTTC.

V and J are TRBV5-1 and TRBJ2-7; 7 positions agree with TRBD2. The CDR3 spans 15 residues. V trimming: 5 bases; J trimming: 2 bases; junction bases outside the gene matches: 10. Germline CDR1 is SGHRS and CDR2 is YFSETQ. The chain's CDR3 is CASSLTFGGTYEQYF. CDR3 DNA: TGCGCCAGCAGTCTGACGTTCGGGGGGACCTACGAGCAGTACTTC.

This clonotype was counted ten times or more. V usage is TRBV3-1 and J usage is TRBJ1-1; 7 bases agree with TRBD1. J gave up 5 bases and V 4 bases, and 7 bases lay outside the gene matches. Germline values: CDR1 LGHDT, CDR2 YNNKEL (reference sequence). The CDR3 has 14 residues. CDR3 protein: CASSPRSRGTEAFF. CDR3 in DNA: TGTGCCAGCAGCCCAAGGTCCAGGGGGACTGAAGCTTTCTTT.

Turning to this clonotype: Given a much more abundant clone one base away, this may be a read error. J is TRBJ2-2 and V is TRBV5-6, with D possibly matching TRBD2 (6 bases). With 7 bases removed from V and 5 bases from J, the gap between germline ends came to 21 bases. Germline V lookup: CDR1 SGHDT, CDR2 YYEEEE. This CDR3 spans 16 amino acids. CDR3 region: CASGPQGQAGTGELFF. CDR3 DNA sequence: TGTGCCAGCGGCCCCCAAGGTCAGGCGGGGACCGGGGAGCTGTTTTTT.

This chain connects TRBV20-1 to TRBJ1-4; D unresolved. The V gene's germline CDR1 is DFQATT and CDR2 SNEGSKA (reference sequence). The length of the CDR3 is 14 residues. Trimming stripped 0 bases from V and 13 bases from J, with 18 bases between. The CDR3 bases are TGCAGTGCTAGAGATCAGTGGGCTGGCCCGGGACTGTTTTTT. This gives the protein CSARDQWAGPGLFF.

This clonotype came up a few times. J is TRBJ2-5 and V is TRBV4-1; TRBD1 matches at 9 bases. J was trimmed by 5 bases and V by 0 bases; bases with no gene match: 4. This CDR3 region has 15 residues. CDR1 is MGHRA and CDR2 is YSYEKL in the germline V gene. The CDR3 coding sequence is TGCGCCAGCAGCCAAGAGGGACAGGGCAGGGAGACCCAGTACTTC. This codes for CASSQEGQGRETQYF.

The chain couples TRBV20-1 to TRBJ1-5, with a possible D match to TRBD1 (6 bases). Trimming pared 6 bases from V and 0 bases from J, leaving 18 bases between. The CDR3 loop spans 16 amino acids. CDR1 and CDR2 (germline): DFQATT, SNEGSKA (reference sequence). The CDR3 here is CSAMGGPTYSNQPQHF. The DNA for the CDR3 is TGCAGTGCAATGGGGGGGCCTACGTATAGCAATCAGCCCCAGCATTTT.

This chain connects TRBV5-1 to TRBJ2-7; 10 positions match TRBD2. The CDR3 runs to 14 residues. Germline V gene lookup returns CDR1 SGHRS and CDR2 YFSETQ. Losses at the gene ends were 4 bases for V and 7 bases for J; bases not matched to a gene: 8. Here the CDR3 reads CASSAASGRREQYF. In DNA form, the CDR3 reads TGCGCCAGCAGCGCTGCTAGCGGGAGAAGGGAGCAGTACTTC. The full variable domain, in which reference TRBV5-1 and TRBJ2-7 provide the parts outside the CDR3, is KAGVTQTPRYLIKTRGQQVTLSCSPISGHRSVSWYQQTPGQGLQFLFEYFSETQRNKGNFPGRFSGRQFSNSRSEMNVSTLELGDSALYLCASSAASGRREQYFGPGTRLTVT.

This clonotype has a count of ten or more. The chain recombines TRBV20-1 with TRBJ1-1; D is unclear. The CDR3 has 12 amino acids. Trimming cost V 6 bases and J 5 bases, with 13 bases left between them. The germline V gene encodes CDR1 DFQATT and CDR2 SNEGSKA (reference sequence). The CDR3 DNA reads as TGCAGTGCAGCACACCCGGGAACTGAAGCTTTCTTT. Amino acids: CSAAHPGTEAFF.

This clonotype was recorded at least ten times. The chain recombines TRBV7-9 with TRBJ2-1; the match to TRBD2 covers 10 bases. Trimming at V came to 1 base and at J to 6 bases, leaving 3 bases not matched to a gene. CDR3 length equals 15 residues. CDR1 and CDR2 (germline): SEHNR, FQNEAQ (reference sequence). CDR3 in amino acids: CASSLEGLATNEQFF. The CDR3 DNA sequence: TGTGCCAGCAGCTTAGAGGGACTAGCGACCAATGAGCAGTTCTTC.

This clonotype was counted at least ten times. This chain uses TRBV14 with TRBJ2-4; TRBD1 matches 7 bases. V lost 3 bases, J lost 12 bases, and 5 bases stayed unmatched. CDR1 and CDR2 (germline): SGHDN, FVKESK. The CDR3 consists of 12 residues. CDR3 in amino acids: CASSQQGDDQYF. As DNA, the CDR3 is TGTGCCAGCAGCCAGCAGGGGGATGATCAGTACTTC. The variable domain in full, completed from reference TRBV14 and TRBJ2-4, reads EAGVTQFPSHSVIEKGQTVTLRCDPISGHDNLYWYRRVMGKEIKFLLHFVKESKQDESGMPNNRFLAERTGGTYSTLKVQPAELEDSGVYFCASSQQGDDQYFGAGTRLSVL.

This chain connects TRBV7-8 to TRBJ1-1; tentative D call: TRBD1 (5 bases). Deletions cut 1 base from V and 1 base from J, with 16 bases between. Germline V CDR1 and CDR2: SGHVS, FQNEAQ. The CDR3 loop spans 17 amino acids. In nucleotides, the CDR3 is TGTGCCAGCAGCTTAGTGTGGCTAGGGGCTGAGAACACTGAAGCTTTCTTT. Protein: CASSLVWLGAENTEAFF.

The chain employs TRBV20-1 and TRBJ1-1; no definite D call. Germline CDR1 is DFQATT and CDR2 is SNEGSKA (reference sequence). The CDR3 contains 15 residues. V lost 2 bases and J 0 bases, leaving 13 bases between the germline ends. CDR3 sequence reads: CSARRGRALNTEAFF. The DNA of the CDR3 is TGCAGTGCTAGACGGGGTCGGGCCTTGAACACTGAAGCTTTCTTT.

The chain joins TRBV12-3 or TRBV12-4 to TRBJ2-2, with TRBD2 matching 7 bases. J was trimmed by 7 bases and V by 6 bases; bases with no gene match: 2. The CDR3 is 12 residues long. For the CDR3, the DNA is TGTGCCAGCAGCTGGACTAGCGGGGAGCTGTTTTTT. Its protein is CASSWTSGELFF.

On this clonotype itself: Being one base from a much bigger clone, this may be a read error. The CDR3 region has the DNA TGTGCCAGCAGTACCGGACAGGGCTATGGCTGCACCTTC. Translation gives CASSTGQGYGCTF. This chain joins TRBV2 and TRBJ1-2; 8 positions match TRBD1. The CDR3 is 13 amino acids. Per germline, CDR1 SNHLY and CDR2 FYNNEI.

This clonotype was observed a handful of times. One end of the junction fails to match germline, which may point to a read error. The genes are TRBV10-1 and TRBJ2-1; the match to TRBD2 covers 11 bases. CDR1 and CDR2 (germline): WNHNN, SYGVQD (reference sequence). The CDR3 length is 15 residues. The CDR3 region is CASSVLAGVVDEQFF. The CDR3 DNA reads TGTGCCAGCAGTGTACTAGCGGGGGTAGTTGATGAGCAGTTCTTC.

This clonotype was seen once. CDR3 amino acids: CASRSLAGSKTQYF. CDR3 coding DNA: TGTGCCAGCAGGTCACTAGCGGGGTCAAAGACCCAGTACTTC. V gene TRBV2 combines with J gene TRBJ2-5; 10 bases are a match to TRBD2. The trim removed 6 bases at V and 6 bases at J, leaving 7 bases unmatched. The CDR3 extends over 14 amino acids. From germline, CDR1 is SNHLY and CDR2 FYNNEI.